The source of this TCR beta chain is a study of cytomegalovirus exposure and HLA in healthy donors. Study-level results: A later analysis reported that several of the most significant clusters appeared to be linked to common viral pathogens, among them Epstein-Barr virus. Sequencing likely generated an artifact that appeared as a cluster of highly shared sequence variants. In a later analysis, an Asian-associated ancestry cluster reportedly showed fewer N-insertions than the 666-donor mean.

Per germline, CDR1 MGHRA and CDR2 YSYEKL. This CDR3 is built from 18 residues. J lost 7 bases, V lost 1 base, and 16 bases had no gene match. About this clone itself: The antigen is unknown.

PCR used 60 Vbeta primers and 13 Jbeta primers. Sequenced by immunoSEQ multiplex PCR; TCRdb stores in-frame clones only, minus some. The table records around 200,000 clones, 82% of them present only once. This clonotype was sampled from a man in his forties in good health and CMV-seropositive. Material: PBMCs. The rearrangement joins TRBV4-1 to TRBJ2-7; TRBD1 aligns across 10 bases. The CDR3 reads CASSQGPPGQGRLGEQYF. The CDR3 DNA is TGCGCCAGCAGCCAAGGGCCCCCGGGACAGGGGCGCTTGGGTGAGCAGTACTTC.